The present T cell receptor (beta chain) was sequenced within a study of T cells in Graves' hyperthyroidism and ophthalmopathy. The study left out patients who had uncontrolled infection, other autoimmune disease, pregnancy or lactation. It was approximately 9.7 ml of fresh peripheral blood that supplied the PBMCs. The CDR3 loop spans 15 amino acids. The germline V gene encodes CDR1 SGHAT and CDR2 FQNNGV. The V and J ends lost 3 bases and 4 bases respectively, with 15 bases between them. This clonotype was counted many times. What it binds is unknown. Researchers amplified the TCR beta CDR3 regions from RNA transcripts. HTBI primers were used for first-round RT-PCR of the TCR CDR3. In TCRdb, the multiplex PCR reads were re-called with MiXCR into one record per CDR3 protein. The sample includes about 300,000 distinct CDR3 sequences, roughly 19% of them seen just once. The study's findings and limits: Ophthalmopathy was told apart from stable hyperthyroidism by a 13 V-J model.

This clonotype was sampled from a man aged 45-65 years with Graves' ophthalmopathy. The chain couples TRBV11-2 to TRBJ1-2; D unclear. Sequences were obtained from blood. The CDR3 nucleotides are TGTGCCAGCAGCTTTAGGACGCCAGTCTTCTATGGCTACACCTTC. Translating it yields CASSFRTPVFYGYTF.